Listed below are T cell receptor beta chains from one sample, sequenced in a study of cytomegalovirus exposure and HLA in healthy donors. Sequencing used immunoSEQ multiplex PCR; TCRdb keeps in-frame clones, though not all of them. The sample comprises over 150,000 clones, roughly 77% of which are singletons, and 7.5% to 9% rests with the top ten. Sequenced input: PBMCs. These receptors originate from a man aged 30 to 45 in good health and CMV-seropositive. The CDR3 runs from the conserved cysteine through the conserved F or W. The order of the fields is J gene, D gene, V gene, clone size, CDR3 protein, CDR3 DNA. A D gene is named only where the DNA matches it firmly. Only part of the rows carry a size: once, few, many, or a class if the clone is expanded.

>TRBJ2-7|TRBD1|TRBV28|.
CASRDTGQGYEQYF
TGTGCCAGCAGGGATACGGGACAGGGGTACGAGCAGTACTTC
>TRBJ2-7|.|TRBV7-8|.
CASSLPGSSSYEQYF
TGTGCCAGCAGTCTCCCGGGGTCAAGCTCCTACGAGCAGTACTTC
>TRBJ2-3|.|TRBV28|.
CASSSSPLTDTQYF
TGTGCCAGCAGTTCGTCCCCCCTGACAGATACGCAGTATTTT
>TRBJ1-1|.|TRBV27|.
CASSLFGGEAFF
TGTGCCAGCAGTTTATTCGGGGGGGAAGCTTTCTTT
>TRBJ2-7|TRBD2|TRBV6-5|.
CASRTLAETYEQYF
TGTGCCAGCAGGACACTAGCGGAAACCTACGAGCAGTACTTC
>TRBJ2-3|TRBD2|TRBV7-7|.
CASSPGLAGGQDTQYF
TGTGCTAGCAGCCCGGGACTAGCGGGAGGGCAAGATACGCAGTATTTT
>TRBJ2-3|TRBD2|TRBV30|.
CAWARELRTDTQYF
TGTGCCTGGGCGCGGGAGCTACGCACAGATACGCAGTATTTT
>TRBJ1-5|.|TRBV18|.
CASSPRRSNQPQHF
TGTGCCAGCTCACCCCGGAGGAGCAATCAGCCCCAGCATTTT
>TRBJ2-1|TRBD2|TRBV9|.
CASSSRDIGTSSYNEQFF
TGTGCCAGCAGCAGCCGGGACATCGGGACTAGCTCCTACAATGAGCAGTTCTTC
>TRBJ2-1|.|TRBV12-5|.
CASGLGLAANEQFF
TGTGCTAGTGGTTTGGGGCTAGCAGCCAATGAGCAGTTCTTC
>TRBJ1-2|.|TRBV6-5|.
CASSYERGIYGYTF
TGTGCCAGCAGTTACGAGAGGGGGATTTATGGCTACACCTTC
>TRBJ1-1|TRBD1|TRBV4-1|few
CASTGATGVNTEAFF
TGCGCCAGCACCGGGGCGACAGGGGTGAACACTGAAGCTTTCTTT
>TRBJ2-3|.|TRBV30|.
CAWSVTGDTQYF
TGTGCCTGGAGTGTAACCGGGGATACGCAGTATTTT
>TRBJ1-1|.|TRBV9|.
CASSVGVGATEAFF
TGTGCCAGCAGCGTAGGCGTAGGGGCTACTGAAGCTTTCTTT
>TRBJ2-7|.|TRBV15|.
CATSRQVLREQYF
TGTGCCACCAGCAGACAGGTTCTTCGGGAGCAGTACTTC
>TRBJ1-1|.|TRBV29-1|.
CSVLGHNTEAFF
TGCAGCGTTCTTGGACATAACACTGAAGCTTTCTTT
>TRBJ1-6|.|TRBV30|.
CAWSAGLTGGSPLHF
TGTGCCTGGAGTGCGGGACTCACGGGAGGTTCACCCCTCCACTTT
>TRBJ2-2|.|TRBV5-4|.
CASSLDLNTGELFF
TGTGCCAGCAGCTTGGACCTAAACACCGGGGAGCTGTTTTTT
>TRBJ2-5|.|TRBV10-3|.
CAITKQQQETQYF
TGTGCCATCACTAAACAGCAGCAAGAGACCCAGTACTTC
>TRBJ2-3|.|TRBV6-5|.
CASLFADTQYF
TGTGCCAGCCTGTTTGCAGATACGCAGTATTTT
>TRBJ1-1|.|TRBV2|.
CASREGMGLKEAFF
TGTGCCAGCAGGGAGGGGATGGGGCTTAAGGAAGCTTTCTTT
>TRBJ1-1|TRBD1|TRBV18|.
CASSPTGGNTEAFF
TGTGCCAGCTCACCGACAGGGGGGAACACTGAAGCTTTCTTT
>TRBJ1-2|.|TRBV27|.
CASSLTGIYGYTF
TGTGCCAGCAGTTTAACGGGGATCTATGGCTACACCTTC
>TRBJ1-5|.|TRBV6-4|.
CASRRPGPGVFGSNQPQHF
TGTGCCAGCAGGCGTCCGGGACCGGGGGTGTTTGGGAGCAATCAGCCCCAGCATTTT
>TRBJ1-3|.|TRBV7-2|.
CASSPGSGNTIYF
TGTGCCAGCAGCCCCGGCTCTGGAAACACCATATATTTT
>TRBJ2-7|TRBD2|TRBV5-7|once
CASRQGVLAGPLSYEQYF
TGTGCCAGCAGACAAGGGGTTCTAGCGGGACCCCTCTCCTACGAGCAGTACTTC
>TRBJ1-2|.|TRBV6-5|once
CASSYSIGRGEGYTF
TGTGCCAGCAGTTACTCGATAGGGAGGGGTGAGGGCTACACCTTC
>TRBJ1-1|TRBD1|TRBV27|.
CASSSPSTGGAGEAFF
TGTGCCAGCAGTTCCCCCTCGACAGGGGGGGCCGGGGAAGCTTTCTTT
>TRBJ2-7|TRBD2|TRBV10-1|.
CASSDGTSGSYEQYF
TGCGCCAGCAGTGACGGGACTAGCGGTTCCTACGAGCAGTACTTC
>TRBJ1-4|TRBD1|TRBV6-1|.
CASSGGTGLEKLFF
TGTGCCAGCAGTGGTGGGACAGGGCTTGAAAAACTGTTTTTT
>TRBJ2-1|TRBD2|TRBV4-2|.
CASSQGTSGVNEQFF
TGTGCCAGCAGCCAAGGGACTAGCGGGGTAAATGAGCAGTTCTTC
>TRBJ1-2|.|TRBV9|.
CASSVGLSGYTF
TGTGCCAGCAGCGTAGGACTGAGCGGCTACACCTTC
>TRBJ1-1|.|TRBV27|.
CASSPRANMNTEAFF
TGTGCCAGCAGCCCGAGGGCCAATATGAACACTGAAGCTTTCTTT
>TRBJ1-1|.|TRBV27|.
CASSSRGSRAEAFF
TGTGCCAGCAGTTCCAGGGGTTCCCGGGCTGAAGCTTTCTTT
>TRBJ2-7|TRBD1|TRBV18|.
CASSPPGQGVGEQYF
TGTGCCAGCTCACCACCGGGACAGGGGGTAGGTGAGCAGTACTTC
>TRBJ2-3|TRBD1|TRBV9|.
CASSVTGGADTQYF
TGTGCCAGCAGCGTGACAGGGGGCGCAGATACGCAGTATTTT
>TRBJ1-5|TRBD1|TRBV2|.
CASRGQGTQPQHF
TGTGCCAGCAGGGGACAGGGAACTCAGCCCCAGCATTTT
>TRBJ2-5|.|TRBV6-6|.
CASSYQDSPWGETQYF
TGTGCCAGCAGTTACCAGGACAGCCCTTGGGGAGAGACCCAGTACTTC
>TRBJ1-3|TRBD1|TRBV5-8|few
CASSSTGGMHTIYF
TGTGCCAGCAGTTCTACAGGGGGTATGCACACCATATATTTT
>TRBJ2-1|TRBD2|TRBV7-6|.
CASSPRAGGPSEQFF
TGTGCCAGCAGCCCACGGGCGGGGGGGCCCAGTGAGCAGTTCTTC
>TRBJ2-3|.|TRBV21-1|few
CVGGGGRRDTQYF
TGTGTCGGGGGGGGCGGGAGAAGGGATACGCAGTATTTT
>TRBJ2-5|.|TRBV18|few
CASSLPGSADQETQYF
TGTGCCAGCTCACTCCCCGGGAGCGCGGACCAAGAGACCCAGTACTTC
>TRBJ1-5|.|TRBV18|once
CASTTLARNSNQPQHF
TGTGCCAGCACCACCCTCGCGAGGAACAGCAATCAGCCCCAGCATTTT
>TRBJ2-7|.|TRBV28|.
CASSLSVRGSLGDEQYF
TGTGCCAGCAGTTTATCAGTCAGGGGCTCCCTCGGGGACGAGCAGTACTTC
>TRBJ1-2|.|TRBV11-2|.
CASSPTGLSYGYTF
TGTGCCAGCAGCCCAACAGGGTTAAGCTATGGCTACACCTTC
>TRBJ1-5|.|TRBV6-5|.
CASSYSPGNNQPQHF
TGTGCCAGCAGTTACTCTCCCGGGAACAATCAGCCCCAGCATTTT
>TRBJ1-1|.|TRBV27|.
CASTPGRRDTEAFF
TGTGCCAGCACCCCAGGCCGGAGGGACACTGAAGCTTTCTTT
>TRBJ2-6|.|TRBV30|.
CAWSWDFGANVLTF
TGTGCCTGGAGTTGGGACTTTGGGGCCAACGTCCTGACTTTC
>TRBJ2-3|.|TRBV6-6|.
CASSPTTDRDTQYF
TGTGCCAGCAGCCCGACTACCGACCGGGATACGCAGTATTTT
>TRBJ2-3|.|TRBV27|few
CASSFEGTDTQYF
TGTGCCAGCAGTTTCGAGGGCACAGATACGCAGTATTTT
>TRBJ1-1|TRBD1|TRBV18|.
CASSPIQGSWETEAFF
TGTGCCAGCTCACCAATACAGGGGTCCTGGGAGACTGAAGCTTTCTTT
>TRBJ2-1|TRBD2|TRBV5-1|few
CASSLTSGGGEQFF
TGCGCCAGCAGCTTGACAAGCGGGGGGGGAGAGCAGTTCTTC
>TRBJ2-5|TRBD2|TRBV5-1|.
CASSLGRGVQETQYF
TGCGCCAGCAGCTTGGGACGGGGGGTACAAGAGACCCAGTACTTC
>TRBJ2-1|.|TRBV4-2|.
CASSPPRGGANEQFF
TGTGCCAGCAGCCCGCCAAGGGGGGGGGCAAATGAGCAGTTCTTC
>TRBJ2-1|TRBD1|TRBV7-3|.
CASSSQGAFYNEQFF
TGTGCCAGCAGCTCACAGGGGGCCTTCTACAATGAGCAGTTCTTC
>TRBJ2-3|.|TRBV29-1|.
CSLWTRLGGTDTQYF
TGCAGCCTTTGGACTCGCCTCGGGGGCACAGATACGCAGTATTTT
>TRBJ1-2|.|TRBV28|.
CASSPTITYGYTF
TGTGCCAGCAGCCCGACTATAACCTATGGCTACACCTTC
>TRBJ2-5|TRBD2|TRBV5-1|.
CASSLEREGGTQYF
TGCGCCAGCAGCTTGGAGCGGGAGGGGGGGACCCAGTACTTC
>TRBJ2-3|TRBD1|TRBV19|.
CASSTGTAIVRTDTQYF
TGTGCCAGTAGTACAGGGACAGCCATTGTCCGCACAGATACGCAGTATTTT